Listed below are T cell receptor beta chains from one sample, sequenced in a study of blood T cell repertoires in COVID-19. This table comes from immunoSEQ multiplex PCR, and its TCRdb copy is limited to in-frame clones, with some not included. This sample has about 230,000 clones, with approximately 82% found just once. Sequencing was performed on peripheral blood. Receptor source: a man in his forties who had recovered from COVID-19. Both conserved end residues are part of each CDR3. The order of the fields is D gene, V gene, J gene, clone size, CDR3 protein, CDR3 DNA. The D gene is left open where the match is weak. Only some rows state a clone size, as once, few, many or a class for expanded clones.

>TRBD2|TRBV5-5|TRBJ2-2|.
CASSRRLAETGGELFF
TGTGCCAGCAGCCGTCGACTAGCGGAGACGGGCGGGGAGCTGTTTTTT
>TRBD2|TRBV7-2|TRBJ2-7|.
CASSPTSGNEQYF
TGTGCCAGCAGCCCGACTAGCGGGAACGAGCAGTACTTC
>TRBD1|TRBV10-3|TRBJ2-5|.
CAISAGTGGGETQYF
TGTGCCATCAGTGCGGGGACAGGGGGAGGAGAGACCCAGTACTTC
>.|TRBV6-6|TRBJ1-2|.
CASSLGSGDYGYTF
TGTGCCAGCAGTTTAGGCAGCGGGGACTATGGCTACACCTTC
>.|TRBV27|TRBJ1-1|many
CASILQLANTEAFF
TGTGCCAGCATTTTACAGCTAGCGAACACTGAAGCTTTCTTT
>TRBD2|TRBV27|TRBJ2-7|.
CASSFTGGLREQYF
TGTGCCAGCAGTTTTACGGGGGGGCTGAGGGAGCAGTACTTC
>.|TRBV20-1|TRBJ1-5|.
CSASPGNSNQPQHF
TGCAGTGCTAGTCCGGGGAATAGCAATCAGCCCCAGCATTTT
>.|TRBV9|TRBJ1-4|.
CASSVSGTNEKLFF
TGTGCCAGCAGCGTATCCGGAACTAATGAAAAACTGTTTTTT
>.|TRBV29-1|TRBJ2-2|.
CSVGVPLGGQDHGELFF
TGCAGCGTTGGGGTCCCATTGGGAGGACAGGATCACGGGGAGCTGTTTTTT
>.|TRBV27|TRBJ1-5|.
CASSLTRPLDQPQHF
TGTGCCAGCAGTTTAACGCGGCCGTTGGATCAGCCCCAGCATTTT
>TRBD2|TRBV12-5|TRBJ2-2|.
CASGPTLGTMGTGELFF
TGTGCTAGTGGCCCCACTCTCGGGACTATGGGCACCGGGGAGCTGTTTTTT
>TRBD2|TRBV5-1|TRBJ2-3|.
CASRGGGTDTQYF
TGCGCCAGCCGGGGGGGCGGAACAGATACGCAGTATTTT
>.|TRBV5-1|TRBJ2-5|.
CASSFFRGEETQYF
TGCGCCAGCAGCTTTTTCCGCGGTGAAGAGACCCAGTACTTC
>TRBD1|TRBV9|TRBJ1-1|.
CASSARTGLNTEAFF
TGTGCCAGCAGCGCTCGGACAGGTCTGAACACTGAAGCTTTCTTT
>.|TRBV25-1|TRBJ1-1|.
CASKDSYSEAFF
TGTGCCAGCAAGGACAGTTACTCAGAAGCTTTCTTT
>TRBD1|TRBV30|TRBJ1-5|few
CACHRGLSNQPQHF
TGTGCCTGCCACAGGGGGCTAAGCAATCAGCCCCAGCATTTT
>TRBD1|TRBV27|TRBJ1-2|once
CASSLRAVQGALEGYTF
TGTGCCAGCAGTTTAAGGGCTGTCCAGGGGGCGCTGGAGGGCTACACCTTC
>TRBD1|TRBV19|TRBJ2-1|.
CASRPGQGKASSYNEQFF
TGTGCCAGTAGGCCGGGACAGGGGAAAGCCAGCTCCTACAATGAGCAGTTCTTC
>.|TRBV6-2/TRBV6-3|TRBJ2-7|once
CASSYDSSYEQYF
TGTGCCAGCAGTTACGACTCCAGCTACGAGCAGTACTTC
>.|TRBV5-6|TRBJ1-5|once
CASSPPGSNQPQHF
TGTGCCAGCAGCCCCCCAGGGTCAAATCAGCCCCAGCATTTT
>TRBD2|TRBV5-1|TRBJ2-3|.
CASSLLSRTSGGDTQYF
TGCGCCAGCAGCTTGTTATCACGGACTAGCGGGGGGGATACGCAGTATTTT
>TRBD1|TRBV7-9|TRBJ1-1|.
CASSLDRGNTEAFF
TGTGCCAGCAGCTTGGACAGGGGGAACACTGAAGCTTTCTTT
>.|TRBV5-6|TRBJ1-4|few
CASSLDRVGELFF
TGTGCCAGCAGCTTGGACCGGGTCGGGGAACTGTTTTTT
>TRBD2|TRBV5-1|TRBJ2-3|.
CASSFGLALRTDTQYF
TGCGCCAGCAGCTTCGGACTAGCGCTTCGCACAGATACGCAGTATTTT
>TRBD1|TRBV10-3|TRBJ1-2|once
CAISVDRGNGYTF
TGTGCCATCAGCGTGGACAGGGGGAATGGCTACACCTTC
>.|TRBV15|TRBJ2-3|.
CATSRDGFSTDTQYF
TGTGCCACCAGCAGAGATGGCTTCAGCACAGATACGCAGTATTTT
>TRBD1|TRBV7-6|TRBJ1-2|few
CASAARTGGFSGYTF
TGTGCCAGCGCAGCCAGGACAGGGGGTTTTTCTGGCTACACCTTC
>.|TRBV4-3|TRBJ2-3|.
CASSQDGARGLDTQYF
TGCGCCAGCAGCCAAGATGGAGCGCGGGGCCTGGATACGCAGTATTTT
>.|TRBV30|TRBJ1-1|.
CAWRLRLNTEAFF
TGTGCCTGGAGACTCAGACTCAACACTGAAGCTTTCTTT
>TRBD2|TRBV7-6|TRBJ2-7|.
CASGEGLAGSYEQYF
TGTGCCAGCGGAGAGGGACTAGCGGGATCCTACGAGCAGTACTTC
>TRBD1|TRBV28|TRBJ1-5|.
CASSSSGTGIQPQHF
TGTGCCAGCAGTTCGTCCGGGACAGGGATTCAGCCCCAGCATTTT
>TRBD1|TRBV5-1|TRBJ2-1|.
CASSSTGANNEQFF
TGCGCCAGCAGCTCGACAGGGGCAAACAATGAGCAGTTCTTC
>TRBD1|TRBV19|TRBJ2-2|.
CASIGGLHTGELFF
TGTGCCAGTATAGGGGGCCTGCACACCGGGGAGCTGTTTTTT
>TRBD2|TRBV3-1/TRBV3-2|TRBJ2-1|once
CASSQPGLAGGGEQFF
TGTGCCAGCAGCCAACCGGGACTAGCGGGAGGTGGTGAGCAGTTCTTC
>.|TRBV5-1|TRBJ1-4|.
CASSEGRKGEKLFF
TGCGCCAGCAGCGAAGGACGCAAGGGGGAAAAACTGTTTTTT
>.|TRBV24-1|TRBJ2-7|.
CATRPDRHYEQYF
TGTGCCACACGCCCCGACAGGCACTACGAGCAGTACTTC
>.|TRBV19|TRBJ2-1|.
CASSDFLSYNEQFF
TGTGCCAGTTCGGACTTTCTATCCTACAATGAGCAGTTCTTC
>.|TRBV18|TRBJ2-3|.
CASSPVTDTQYF
TGTGCCAGCTCACCCGTCACAGATACGCAGTATTTT
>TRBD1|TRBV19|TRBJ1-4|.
CASSPWTGRNEKLFF
TGTGCCAGTAGCCCCTGGACAGGCCGTAATGAAAAACTGTTTTTT